This is a list of T cell receptor beta chains from one sample in a study of cytomegalovirus exposure and HLA in healthy donors. TCRdb's copy holds only in-frame clones and misses some; the assay was immunoSEQ multiplex PCR. Of 170,000 or so clones listed, over 70% were seen once; the top ten hold 2.5% to 3.5%. The specimen sequenced was PBMCs. These receptors were taken from a woman in her 50s in good health and CMV-seropositive. The CDR3 runs from the conserved cysteine through the conserved F or W. The D gene is left open where the match is weak. Size is stated for part of the rows, as once, few or many counts, or as a class when the clone is expanded.

V: TRBV9
D: TRBD2
J: TRBJ2-1
size: .
CDR3: CASSVGTGTSGLNEQFF
DNA: TGTGCCAGCAGCGTAGGAACCGGGACTAGCGGGTTGAATGAGCAGTTCTTC

V: TRBV19
D: .
J: TRBJ1-5
size: .
CDR3: CASKGDQPQHF
DNA: TGTGCCAGTAAAGGGGATCAGCCCCAGCATTTT

V: TRBV29-1
D: TRBD2
J: TRBJ2-3
size: .
CDR3: CSVLRSGGSDTQYF
DNA: TGCAGCGTTTTGAGGAGCGGGGGATCAGATACGCAGTATTTT

V: TRBV5-4
D: .
J: TRBJ2-1
size: .
CDR3: CASSLAGLDEQFF
DNA: TGTGCCAGCAGCTTGGCGGGTCTTGATGAGCAGTTCTTC

V: TRBV30
D: .
J: TRBJ1-2
size: .
CDR3: CAWSVPNGGGYTF
DNA: TGTGCCTGGAGTGTCCCCAACGGGGGTGGCTACACCTTC

V: TRBV7-3
D: TRBD2
J: TRBJ2-1
size: .
CDR3: CASSLIVAGGYNEQFF
DNA: TGTGCCAGCAGCTTAATCGTGGCGGGGGGTTACAATGAGCAGTTCTTC

V: TRBV4-3
D: TRBD2
J: TRBJ2-1
size: .
CDR3: CASSQVWTSGRAQEQFF
DNA: TGCGCCAGCAGCCAAGTGTGGACTAGCGGGAGGGCCCAGGAGCAGTTCTTC

V: TRBV12-5
D: .
J: TRBJ1-4
size: once
CDR3: CASGLAQGWANEKLFF
DNA: TGTGCTAGTGGTTTGGCCCAGGGGTGGGCTAATGAAAAACTGTTTTTT

V: TRBV30
D: .
J: TRBJ2-7
size: .
CDR3: CAWDSSYEQYF
DNA: TGTGCCTGGGACAGCTCCTACGAGCAGTACTTC

V: TRBV28
D: TRBD1
J: TRBJ1-5
size: .
CDR3: CASSLRDSSNQPQHF
DNA: TGTGCCAGCAGTCTCCGGGACAGTAGCAATCAGCCCCAGCATTTT

V: TRBV18
D: .
J: TRBJ1-5
size: .
CDR3: CASSPTGSKDQPQHF
DNA: TGTGCCAGCTCACCCACAGGGTCAAAGGATCAGCCCCAGCATTTT

V: TRBV7-2
D: TRBD2
J: TRBJ2-3
size: .
CDR3: CASSPLTSGKPTDTQYF
DNA: TGTGCCAGCAGCCCGTTGACTAGCGGGAAACCCACAGATACGCAGTATTTT

V: TRBV2
D: .
J: TRBJ2-5
size: .
CDR3: CASNGGSQETQYF
DNA: TGTGCCAGCAATGGAGGTTCACAAGAGACCCAGTACTTC

V: TRBV2
D: TRBD1
J: TRBJ1-2
size: .
CDR3: CASSGGGKYTF
DNA: TGTGCCAGCAGTGGAGGGGGCAAGTACACCTTC

V: TRBV7-2
D: TRBD1
J: TRBJ2-2
size: .
CDR3: CASSPPTGLNTGELFF
DNA: TGTGCCAGCAGCCCCCCGACAGGGTTAAACACCGGGGAGCTGTTTTTT

V: TRBV5-1
D: TRBD2
J: TRBJ2-5
size: .
CDR3: CASSLRTSGGGQETQYF
DNA: TGCGCCAGCAGCTTGCGGACTAGCGGGGGAGGTCAAGAGACCCAGTACTTC

V: TRBV18
D: .
J: TRBJ2-5
size: .
CDR3: CASSPPSFTEKETQYF
DNA: TGTGCCAGCTCACCACCGAGTTTTACAGAAAAAGAGACCCAGTACTTC

V: TRBV18
D: .
J: TRBJ1-5
size: .
CDR3: CASSPKTGANQPQHF
DNA: TGTGCCAGCTCACCCAAGACAGGAGCTAATCAGCCCCAGCATTTT

V: TRBV5-1
D: .
J: TRBJ2-1
size: .
CDR3: CASSPLAPGDEQFF
DNA: TGCGCCAGCAGCCCACTGGCCCCCGGGGATGAGCAGTTCTTC

V: TRBV9
D: .
J: TRBJ2-3
size: few
CDR3: CASSVEAADTDTQYF
DNA: TGTGCCAGCAGCGTAGAGGCTGCGGACACAGATACGCAGTATTTT

V: TRBV28
D: .
J: TRBJ2-2
size: .
CDR3: CASSLGPQVNTGELFF
DNA: TGTGCCAGCAGTTTAGGGCCCCAAGTAAACACCGGGGAGCTGTTTTTT

V: TRBV5-1
D: TRBD1
J: TRBJ2-5
size: once
CDR3: CASSLGQGEETQYF
DNA: TGCGCCAGCAGCTTGGGACAGGGGGAAGAGACCCAGTACTTC

V: TRBV10-1
D: TRBD2
J: TRBJ2-3
size: .
CDR3: CASSESYGGAVDTQYF
DNA: TGCGCCAGCAGTGAGTCGTACGGGGGGGCCGTAGATACGCAGTATTTT

V: TRBV27
D: TRBD1
J: TRBJ2-3
size: .
CDR3: CASSVTGVTSTDTQYF
DNA: TGTGCCAGCAGTGTCACAGGGGTAACTAGCACAGATACGCAGTATTTT

V: TRBV18
D: TRBD2
J: TRBJ2-5
size: once
CDR3: CASSPRGRETQETQYF
DNA: TGTGCCAGCTCACCACGAGGGAGGGAAACCCAAGAGACCCAGTACTTC

V: TRBV7-2
D: TRBD1
J: TRBJ1-2
size: .
CDR3: CASSVGGGGRDGYTF
DNA: TGTGCCAGCAGTGTAGGAGGGGGCGGGCGGGATGGCTACACCTTC

V: TRBV5-8
D: .
J: TRBJ1-1
size: .
CDR3: CASSLRYSAEAFF
DNA: TGTGCCAGCAGCTTACGGTATTCGGCTGAAGCTTTCTTT

V: TRBV11-3
D: TRBD2
J: TRBJ2-3
size: .
CDR3: CASSFSGGSPTDTQYF
DNA: TGTGCCAGCAGCTTCTCGGGGGGATCACCCACAGATACGCAGTATTTT

V: TRBV30
D: TRBD2
J: TRBJ2-3
size: .
CDR3: CACQGLASRTQYF
DNA: TGTGCCTGCCAGGGACTAGCCAGTCGTACGCAGTATTTT

V: TRBV11-3
D: .
J: TRBJ1-1
size: .
CDR3: CASSYRDPTEAFF
DNA: TGTGCCAGCAGCTACAGGGACCCTACTGAAGCTTTCTTT

V: TRBV28
D: .
J: TRBJ1-2
size: .
CDR3: CATKPGLYGYTF
DNA: TGTGCCACCAAACCAGGCCTCTATGGCTACACCTTC

V: TRBV7-2
D: .
J: TRBJ2-3
size: .
CDR3: CASSLGRGAPNTQYF
DNA: TGTGCCAGCAGCTTAGGCAGGGGGGCCCCAAATACGCAGTATTTT

V: TRBV2
D: .
J: TRBJ2-5
size: .
CDR3: CASSAGLQETQYF
DNA: TGTGCCAGCAGTGCCGGGTTACAAGAGACCCAGTACTTC

V: TRBV14
D: .
J: TRBJ2-1
size: .
CDR3: CASSQVKGRQAGVSYNEQFF
DNA: TGTGCCAGCAGCCAAGTAAAGGGGAGACAGGCCGGTGTCTCCTACAATGAGCAGTTCTTC

V: TRBV7-2
D: .
J: TRBJ2-1
size: once
CDR3: CASSEGPNNEQFF
DNA: TGTGCCAGCAGCGAGGGCCCGAACAATGAGCAGTTCTTC

V: TRBV7-2
D: TRBD1
J: TRBJ1-2
size: .
CDR3: CASIYTGGAGGYTF
DNA: TGTGCCAGCATCTATACAGGGGGCGCAGGAGGCTACACCTTC

V: TRBV27
D: TRBD1
J: TRBJ1-1
size: .
CDR3: CASSLDRRAFF
DNA: TGTGCCAGCAGTTTGGACAGGAGGGCTTTCTTT

V: TRBV5-6
D: .
J: TRBJ1-1
size: few
CDR3: CASSRGGTEAFF
DNA: TGTGCCAGCAGCAGAGGGGGCACTGAAGCTTTCTTT

V: TRBV27
D: .
J: TRBJ2-1
size: .
CDR3: CASSLEGTSYNEQFF
DNA: TGTGCCAGCAGTTTGGAGGGGACCTCCTACAATGAGCAGTTCTTC

V: TRBV4-3
D: TRBD2
J: TRBJ2-5
size: .
CDR3: CASSRTVATSGSVGGQETQYF
DNA: TGCGCCAGCAGCCGAACTGTAGCCACTAGCGGGAGTGTGGGGGGGCAAGAGACCCAGTACTTC

V: TRBV7-8
D: .
J: TRBJ1-6
size: .
CDR3: CASSPGHFNSPLHF
DNA: TGTGCCAGCAGCCCGGGACATTTCAATTCACCCCTCCACTTT

V: TRBV27
D: .
J: TRBJ2-7
size: .
CDR3: CASSFAGALGEQYF
DNA: TGTGCCAGCAGTTTCGCAGGGGCCCTTGGGGAGCAGTACTTC

V: TRBV5-1
D: .
J: TRBJ1-2
size: .
CDR3: CASSLEGENYGYTF
DNA: TGCGCCAGCAGCTTGGAGGGGGAGAACTATGGCTACACCTTC

V: TRBV27
D: .
J: TRBJ1-2
size: few
CDR3: CASSFWGDAGYTF
DNA: TGTGCCAGCAGTTTCTGGGGGGACGCTGGCTACACCTTC

V: TRBV5-1
D: .
J: TRBJ1-2
size: .
CDR3: CASSLETGSNYGYTF
DNA: TGCGCCAGCAGCTTGGAAACAGGCTCTAACTATGGCTACACCTTC

V: TRBV9
D: TRBD1
J: TRBJ2-2
size: .
CDR3: CASSPRDRVFDGELFF
DNA: TGTGCCAGCAGCCCTCGGGACAGGGTTTTTGACGGGGAGCTGTTTTTT

V: TRBV27
D: .
J: TRBJ2-1
size: .
CDR3: CASSSRTDGTGNEQFF
DNA: TGTGCCAGCAGTTCAAGGACAGACGGAACCGGCAATGAGCAGTTCTTC

V: TRBV28
D: .
J: TRBJ1-2
size: .
CDR3: CASSFKLAYGYTF
DNA: TGTGCCAGCAGTTTTAAGCTCGCATATGGCTACACCTTC

V: TRBV9
D: TRBD1
J: TRBJ2-1
size: .
CDR3: CASSSTGTEVANGQFF
DNA: TGTGCCAGCAGCTCGACCGGGACAGAGGTGGCGAATGGGCAGTTCTTC

V: TRBV10-3
D: TRBD2
J: TRBJ2-3
size: .
CDR3: CAISDGTRGTDTQYF
DNA: TGTGCCATCAGTGACGGGACTAGGGGCACAGATACGCAGTATTTT

V: TRBV11-2
D: TRBD2
J: TRBJ2-3
size: .
CDR3: CASSRNAGGLDTQYF
DNA: TGTGCCAGCAGTCGTAATGCGGGAGGGTTGGATACGCAGTATTTT

V: TRBV5-1
D: TRBD1
J: TRBJ1-2
size: few
CDR3: CASSPARYGTADYGYTF
DNA: TGCGCCAGCAGCCCAGCTCGCTATGGGACAGCCGACTATGGCTACACCTTC

V: TRBV21-1
D: .
J: TRBJ2-1
size: few
CDR3: CWLADNEQFF
DNA: TGCTGGCTAGCAGACAATGAGCAGTTCTTC